The following is a TCR beta chain sequence with its context. The antigen remains unidentified. The sample originates from a study of blood T cells in healthy people across ages. Each individual donor underwent a draw of roughly 10 milliliters of peripheral blood. Germline CDR1 MGHRA, CDR2 YSYEKL. The CDR3 consists of 15 residues. Trimming pared 0 bases from V and 0 bases from J, leaving 7 bases between. PCR was performed a second time for about 7 to 11 cycles using a sample-barcoded 5' primer and a J-beta primer mix. With 12 random nucleotides, a template-switch adaptor tagged each individual cDNA molecule. TCRdb reprocessed the 5' RACE reads with MiXCR, giving one entry per CDR3 protein. The sample consists of 850,000 to 1,000,000 distinct CDR3 sequences, around 48% of them appearing once. Points from the study as a whole: More naive CD4+ cells and higher diversity marked long-lived donors relative to aged donors.

Material: blood. The TCR originated in a man aged 25-45 years in good health. The J gene is TRBJ2-3, the V gene TRBV4-1, with D unresolved. The CDR3 here is CASSQDAASTDTQYF. CDR3 DNA: TGCGCCAGCAGCCAAGATGCGGCCAGCACAGATACGCAGTATTTT.